Each of the 30 T cell receptor beta chains below was sequenced from the same sample in a study of blood T cell repertoires in COVID-19. The table came from immunoSEQ multiplex PCR; TCRdb's copy has only in-frame clones and leaves some out. The sample contains about 72,000 clones, around 80% of which appear only once. Sample: peripheral blood. Source of these receptors: a human donor in a cohort sampled during active COVID-19.

The gene calls are TRBV5-1 and TRBJ1-2; 9 bases align to TRBD1. Germline trimming cut 0 bases from V and 7 bases from J; bases unmatched to any gene: 16. This CDR3 is built from 18 residues. Germline-derived CDR1 and CDR2 are SGHRS and YFSETQ. In DNA, the CDR3 is TGCGCCAGCAGCTTGGGGGGCCTCACAGGGGGCAGTTCGGGTGGCTACACCTTC. Protein sequence: CASSLGGLTGGSSGGYTF.

This clone was detected a few times. The V gene is TRBV7-2, the J gene TRBJ2-7, with TRBD1 as a possible D gene (6 bases). CDR3 size: 14 residues. With 3 bases removed from V and 3 bases from J, the gap between germline ends came to 12 bases. Germline V gives CDR1 SGHTA, CDR2 FQGNSA. The CDR3 region has the DNA TGTGCCAGCAGCTTCGGTCGGACAGACTACGAGCAGTACTTC. This encodes CASSFGRTDYEQYF.

This chain joins TRBV3-1 (or the pseudogene TRBV3-2) and TRBJ2-7; 8 positions agree with TRBD2. Germline loops: CDR1 LGHDT, CDR2 YNNKEL (reference sequence). V dropped 3 bases and J dropped 0; count of bases not matched to a gene: 1. The CDR3 is made up of 14 amino acids. The CDR3 loop reads CASSQGTSSYEQYF. DNA for the CDR3: TGTGCCAGCAGCCAGGGGACTAGCTCCTACGAGCAGTACTTC.

The chain combines TRBV27 with TRBJ2-6; D is unresolved. The length of the CDR3 is 15 residues. The V and J ends lost 2 bases and 1 base respectively, with 6 bases between them. Germline values: CDR1 MNHEY, CDR2 SMNVEV (reference sequence). The CDR3 coding sequence is TGTGCCAGCAGTTTAATGGCTTCTGGGGCCAACGTCCTGACTTTC. Translated, it gives CASSLMASGANVLTF. Full variable domain (remainder filled in from reference TRBV27 and TRBJ2-6): EAQVTQNPRYLITVTGKKLTVTCSQNMNHEYMSWYRQDPGLGLRQIYYSMNVEVTDKGDVPEGYKVSRKEKRNFPLILESPSPNQTSLYFCASSLMASGANVLTFGAGSRLTVL.

The chain recombines TRBV6-6 with TRBJ2-7; TRBD2 aligns across 10 bases. Germline V gene sequence: CDR1 MNHNY, CDR2 SVGAGI (reference sequence). The CDR3 runs 17 residues. V lost 6 bases to trimming and J lost 0 bases; unmatched junction nucleotides: 11. The CDR3 DNA sequence: TGTGCCAGCAGACGACTAGCGGGCGAACATGACTCCTACGAGCAGTACTTC. It translates to CASRRLAGEHDSYEQYF.

The chain is built from TRBV6-6 and TRBJ1-4; perhaps TRBD1 as D (6 bases). CDR3 length equals 13 residues. From germline, CDR1 is MNHNY and CDR2 SVGAGI (reference sequence). V was clipped by 10 bases and J by 7 bases, with 16 bases between them. CDR3 sequence: CAIRGGDREKLFF. CDR3 nucleotide sequence: TGTGCCATAAGAGGGGGGGACCGTGAAAAACTGTTTTTT.

This clone has just one count. The rearrangement joins TRBV4-1 to TRBJ2-7; 8 bases fit TRBD2. The CDR3 consists of 15 residues. CDR1 MGHRA and CDR2 YSYEKL come from the germline V gene. V was pared by 1 base and J by 6 bases, with 8 bases of the junction left unmatched. CDR3 in DNA: TGCGCCAGCAGCCAAGGGCGGGGACTAGTTGGCGAGCAGTACTTC. Translation gives CASSQGRGLVGEQYF.

On this clone: One end of the junction fails to match germline, which may point to a read error. This chain links TRBV11-3 with TRBJ2-2, with D possibly TRBD1 on 5 matching bases. Per the germline V gene, CDR1 is SGHNT and CDR2 is YENEEA. CDR3 length: 15 residues. In DNA, the CDR3 is TGTGCCAGCAGTTTAGATTCCAGGGCCACCGGGGAGCTGTTTTTT. This encodes CASSLDSRATGELFF.

The chain employs TRBV2 and TRBJ1-4, with 7 positions matching TRBD1. CDR1 is SNHLY and CDR2 is FYNNEI in the germline V gene. The CDR3 loop spans 14 amino acids. J was trimmed by 5 bases and V by 4 bases; bases with no gene match: 4. The CDR3 DNA reads as TGTGCCAGCAGTGCCGGGACAGTGAATGAAAAACTGTTTTTT. Translating it yields CASSAGTVNEKLFF.

This chain uses TRBV27 with TRBJ2-7; 10 bases are shared with TRBD1. The CDR3 is 17 residues long. Germline-derived CDR1 and CDR2 are MNHEY and SMNVEV (reference sequence). Trimming cost V 2 bases and J 3 bases; bases outside gene matches: 10. In nucleotides, the CDR3 is TGTGCCAGCAGTTTAATCCCGGGACAGGGGAAGATCTACGAGCAGTACTTC. Residues: CASSLIPGQGKIYEQYF.

This clone was seen a single time. The chain uses TRBV11-2 and TRBJ2-7; the D is unclear. CDR3 length equals 15 residues. CDR1 and CDR2 (germline): SGHAT, FQNNGV. Trimming removed 3 bases from V and 3 bases from J, with 15 bases in between. CDR3 in DNA: TGTGCCAGCAGCTTTCAACAACCGCCCGACTACGAGCAGTACTTC. Translating gives CASSFQQPPDYEQYF.

The gene calls are TRBV29-1 and TRBJ2-5, with 8 positions matching TRBD1. The CDR3 length is 12 residues. Germline V gives CDR1 SQVTM, CDR2 ANQGSEA. With V trimmed by 7 bases and J by 3 bases, 4 bases remained unmatched. The CDR3 DNA is TGCAGCGGGCGACAGGGGAAAGAGACCCAGTACTTC. Its protein is CSGRQGKETQYF.

The rearrangement links TRBV5-1 to TRBJ2-1, with 9 bases that match TRBD2. Trimming cost V 1 base and J 9 bases; bases outside gene matches: 8. Germline assignment: CDR1 SGHRS and CDR2 YFSETQ. The CDR3 covers 15 residues. Written as DNA, the CDR3 is TGCGCCAGCAGCTTGTCATTAGCGGGGGTGCCTGAGCAGTTCTTC. Protein sequence: CASSLSLAGVPEQFF. Combining the CDR3 with reference TRBV5-1 and TRBJ2-1 gives the whole variable domain KAGVTQTPRYLIKTRGQQVTLSCSPISGHRSVSWYQQTPGQGLQFLFEYFSETQRNKGNFPGRFSGRQFSNSRSEMNVSTLELGDSALYLCASSLSLAGVPEQFFGPGTRLTVL.

The CDR3 spells CASSYGPPYGYTF. CDR3 coding DNA: TGTGCCAGCAGTTACGGGCCTCCCTATGGCTACACCTTC. The chain has TRBV6-5 and TRBJ1-2; D gene ambiguous. CDR1 is MNHEY, CDR2 SVGAGI, per germline. CDR3 size: 13 residues. V lost 2 bases and J 4 bases, leaving 8 bases between the germline ends.

The rearrangement uses TRBV27 and TRBJ2-2, with 9 bases lining up with TRBD2. J gave up 6 bases and V 2 bases, and 7 bases lay outside the gene matches. This CDR3 has 16 amino acids. Germline values: CDR1 MNHEY, CDR2 SMNVEV (reference sequence). CDR3 DNA sequence: TGTGCCAGCAGTTTAACCGGCGGGGGGGCCGCCGGGGAGCTGTTTTTT. It codes for CASSLTGGGAAGELFF.

CDR3 sequence (DNA): TGTGCCAGCAGTGAGGAGGGATACTCGAAGTATTTT. Its translation: CASSEEGYSKYF. The chain joins TRBV2 to TRBJ2-3; a possible D gene is TRBD2 (6 bases). Between the trimmed V and J ends, which lost 3 bases and 13 bases, there was a span of 14 bases. The V gene's germline CDR1 is SNHLY and CDR2 FYNNEI. This CDR3 region has 12 residues.

The chain is built from TRBV19 and TRBJ2-1, with TRBD2 matching over 14 bases. After removal of 5 bases from V and 8 bases from J, the junction contained 5 bases not matched to a gene. Germline CDR1 is LNHDA and CDR2 is SQIVND (reference sequence). This CDR3 comprises 15 residues. CDR3 in amino acids: CASSAGLAGVYEQFF. The CDR3 DNA follows: TGTGCCAGTAGTGCGGGACTAGCGGGGGTCTATGAGCAGTTCTTC.

This clone has only one observation. The chain couples TRBV3-1 (or the pseudogene TRBV3-2) to TRBJ1-3, with D possibly matching TRBD1 (6 bases). V was pared by 4 bases and J by 2 bases, with 12 bases between. The CDR3 is 15 residues long. Germline CDR1 is LGHDT and CDR2 is YNNKEL (reference sequence). The CDR3 here is CASSLAQGPGNTIYF. The CDR3 coding sequence is TGTGCCAGCAGCCTCGCCCAGGGGCCTGGAAACACCATATATTTT.

The chain is built from TRBV6-1 and TRBJ1-2, with D unclear. Looked up from germline, CDR1 is MNHNS and CDR2 is SASEGT. V lost 0 bases and J 8 bases, leaving 10 bases between the germline ends. The CDR3 is made up of 13 amino acids. The CDR3 DNA reads TGTGCCAGCAGTGAAGCCGGGGAGACGGGCTACACCTTC. Protein product: CASSEAGETGYTF.

V and J are TRBV3-1 (or the pseudogene TRBV3-2) and TRBJ2-3, with 8 bases matching TRBD2. This CDR3 contains 15 residues. The V and J ends lost 4 bases and 3 bases, in that order; junction bases with no gene match: 6. The germline V gene encodes CDR1 LGHDT and CDR2 YNNKEL (reference sequence). The CDR3 DNA follows: TGTGCCAGCAGCCTCCGGGGACTAGTAACAGATACGCAGTATTTT. Its translation: CASSLRGLVTDTQYF.

The chain uses TRBV7-8 and TRBJ1-1; no firm D call. The CDR3 covers 18 residues. The germline CDR1 and CDR2 sequences are SGHVS and FQNEAQ. V was cut by 5 bases and J by 0 bases, with 22 bases left in between. For the CDR3, the DNA is TGTGCCAGCAGCCCTAGACGATCACCTAAACGGATGAACACTGAAGCTTTCTTT. It codes for CASSPRRSPKRMNTEAFF.

The chain has TRBV6-6 and TRBJ1-3; the match to TRBD1 covers 7 bases. With 2 bases clipped from V and 0 bases from J, the junction kept 4 bases outside the gene matches. The CDR3 has 16 amino acids. From germline, CDR1 is MNHNY and CDR2 SVGAGI (reference sequence). CDR3 bases: TGTGCCAGCAGTTACCCAGGGGGAAACTCTGGAAACACCATATATTTT. This translates into CASSYPGGNSGNTIYF.

The V call is TRBV7-3, the J call TRBJ2-1, with a weak D call TRBD1 (6 bases). Per the germline V gene, CDR1 is SGHTA and CDR2 is FQGTGA. Trimming removed 5 bases from V and 3 bases from J, with 23 bases in between. This CDR3 is built from 18 residues. CDR3 in DNA: TGTGCCAGCAGCCTCCTTGACAGGCCCCGGACGATCTACAATGAGCAGTTCTTC. Its protein product is CASSLLDRPRTIYNEQFF.

The chain carries TRBV4-2 and TRBJ1-1, with D perhaps TRBD1 (5 bases). The CDR3 consists of 15 residues. The V end was cut by 4 bases, the J end by 7 bases, with 19 bases between. Germline V gene sequence: CDR1 LGHNA, CDR2 YNFKEQ. CDR3 protein: CASSLTNYQGIEAFF. For the CDR3, the DNA is TGTGCCAGCAGCCTAACGAACTATCAGGGCATTGAAGCTTTCTTT.

The V call is TRBV5-1, the J call TRBJ2-2; 7 nucleotides agree with TRBD1. CDR3 length equals 14 residues. V shed 3 bases, J shed 5 bases, and the junction held 4 bases outside the gene matches. The germline CDR1 and CDR2 sequences are SGHRS and YFSETQ. The CDR3 DNA follows: TGCGCCAGCAGCTGGCGACAGGGTACCGGGGAGCTGTTTTTT. Its translation: CASSWRQGTGELFF.

The genes are TRBV9 and TRBJ2-1, with D possibly matching TRBD1 (5 bases). The CDR3 has 14 amino acids. The germline gives CDR1 SGDLS, CDR2 YYNGEE. V was shortened by 1 base and J by 8 bases, with 13 bases between the two germline ends. The CDR3 DNA sequence: TGTGCCAGCAGCGTATCCCCATTCAGGGATGAGCAGTTCTTC. Protein product: CASSVSPFRDEQFF. Combining the CDR3 with reference TRBV9 and TRBJ2-1 gives the whole variable domain DSGVTQTPKHLITATGQRVTLRCSPRSGDLSVYWYQQSLDQGLQFLIQYYNGEERAKGNILERFSAQQFPDLHSELNLSSLELGDSALYFCASSVSPFRDEQFFGPGTRLTVL.

The J gene is TRBJ2-1, the V gene TRBV9, with 7 bases identical to TRBD2. After removal of 0 bases from V and 6 bases from J, the junction contained 18 bases not matched to a gene. From germline, CDR1 is SGDLS and CDR2 YYNGEE. The CDR3 totals 19 residues. The CDR3 DNA sequence: TGTGCCAGCAGCGTAGATGGAAGGTTAGCGGGCATCTGGGGCAATGAGCAGTTCTTC. Encoded protein: CASSVDGRLAGIWGNEQFF.

The chain has TRBV18 and TRBJ1-3; 7 nucleotides line up with TRBD1. CDR1 is KGHSH and CDR2 is LQKENI in the germline V gene. With V trimmed by 5 bases and J by 1 base, 8 bases remained unmatched. The CDR3 sequence is 16 residues long. The CDR3 bases are TGTGCCAGCTCAATACGACAGGGTGCGTCTGGAAACACCATATATTTT. Its translation: CASSIRQGASGNTIYF.

This clone has just a few counts. The chain uses TRBV18 and TRBJ1-2; D perhaps matches TRBD1 (6 bases). Per the germline V gene, CDR1 is KGHSH and CDR2 is LQKENI. V lost 3 bases and J 5 bases, leaving 16 bases between the germline ends. This CDR3 is built from 15 residues. CDR3 DNA sequence: TGTGCCAGCTCACCGACACCCGTCAGGGGATATGGCTACACCTTC. Encoded protein: CASSPTPVRGYGYTF.

The CDR3 region has the DNA TGTGCCAGCAGCAACCCTGCCTACGAGCAGTACTTC. It codes for CASSNPAYEQYF. This chain uses TRBV21-1 with TRBJ2-7; TRBD2, the table's D call, was not compared with the DNA. TRBV21-1 is assigned pseudogene status. The CDR3 totals 12 residues.